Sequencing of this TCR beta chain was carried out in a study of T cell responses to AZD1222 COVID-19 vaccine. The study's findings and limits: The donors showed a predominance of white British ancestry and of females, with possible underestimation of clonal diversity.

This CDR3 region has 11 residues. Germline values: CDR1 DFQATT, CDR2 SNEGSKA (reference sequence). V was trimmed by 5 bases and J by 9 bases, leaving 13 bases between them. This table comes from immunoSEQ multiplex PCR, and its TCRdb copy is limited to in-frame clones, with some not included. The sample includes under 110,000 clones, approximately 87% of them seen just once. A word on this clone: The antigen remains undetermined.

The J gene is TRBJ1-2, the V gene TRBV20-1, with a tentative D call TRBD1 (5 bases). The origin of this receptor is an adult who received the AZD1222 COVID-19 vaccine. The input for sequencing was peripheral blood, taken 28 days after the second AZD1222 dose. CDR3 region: CSAGTELSYTF. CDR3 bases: TGCAGTGCTGGGACGGAGCTGAGCTACACCTTC.